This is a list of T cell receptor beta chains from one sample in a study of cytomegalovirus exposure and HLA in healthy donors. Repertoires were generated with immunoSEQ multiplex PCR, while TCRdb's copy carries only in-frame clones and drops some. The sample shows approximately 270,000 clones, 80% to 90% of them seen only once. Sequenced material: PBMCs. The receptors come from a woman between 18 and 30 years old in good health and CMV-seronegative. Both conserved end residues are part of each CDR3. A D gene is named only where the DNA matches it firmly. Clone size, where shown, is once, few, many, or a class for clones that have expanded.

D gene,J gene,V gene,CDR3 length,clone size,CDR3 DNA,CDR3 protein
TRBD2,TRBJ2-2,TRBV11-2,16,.,TGTGCCAGCAGCTTAGGGAGCGGGAGCCGGACCGGGGAGCTGTTTTTT,CASSLGSGSRTGELFF
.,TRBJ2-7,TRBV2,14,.,TGTGCCAGCAGTCTGTCGGGGGACTCCTACGAGCAGTACTTC,CASSLSGDSYEQYF
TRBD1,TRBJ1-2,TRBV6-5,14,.,TGTGCCAGCAGGCGGGACAGGGGGGGCTATGGCTACACCTTC,CASRRDRGGYGYTF
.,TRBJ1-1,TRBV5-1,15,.,TGCGCCAGCAGGAGTCCAGGATTAATTGGCACTGAAGCTTTCTTT,CASRSPGLIGTEAFF
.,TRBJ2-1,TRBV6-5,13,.,TGTGCCAGCAGTTACAGGCGGAGCAATGAGCAGTTCTTC,CASSYRRSNEQFF
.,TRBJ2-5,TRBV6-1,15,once,TGTGCCAGCAGCGCGGACATTACCTTTAGGGAGACCCAGTACTTC,CASSADITFRETQYF
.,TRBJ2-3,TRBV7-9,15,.,TGTGCCAGCAGCTCCGGCAGGGCCCGCACAGATACGCAGTATTTT,CASSSGRARTDTQYF
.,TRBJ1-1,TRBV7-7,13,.,TGTGCCAGTCACAGGGCCCAGGCTACTGAAGCTTTCTTT,CASHRAQATEAFF
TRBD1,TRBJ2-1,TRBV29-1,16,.,TGCAGCGTTGAGCCTCCGGACAGGGCACCCTACAATGAGCAGTTCTTC,CSVEPPDRAPYNEQFF
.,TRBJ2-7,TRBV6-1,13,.,TGTGCCAGCAGTGTTGGCAGTACCTACGAGCAGTACTTC,CASSVGSTYEQYF
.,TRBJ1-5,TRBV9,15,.,TGTGCCAGCAGCGTAGATGGGCAGGGTGATCAGCCCCAGCATTTT,CASSVDGQGDQPQHF
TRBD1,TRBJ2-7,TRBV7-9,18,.,TGTGCCAGCAGCTTGGAGGCAATTTGGGACAGGAGCTCCTACGAGCAGTACTTC,CASSLEAIWDRSSYEQYF
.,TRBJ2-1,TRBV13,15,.,TGTGCCAGCAGGCAGGGGAGGGCCTCGGGAAATGAGCAGTTCTTC,CASRQGRASGNEQFF
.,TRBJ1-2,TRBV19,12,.,TGTGCCGTTCTTTTAGCTAACTATGGCTACACCTTC,CAVLLANYGYTF
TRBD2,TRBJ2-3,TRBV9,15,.,TGTGCCAGCAGCGCCTGGAGCGGGGGACCAGATACGCAGTATTTT,CASSAWSGGPDTQYF
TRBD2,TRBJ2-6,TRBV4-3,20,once,TGCGCCAGCAGCCAAGAATCGGTAGCGGGGGCCCTAACTGGGGCCAACGTCCTGACTTTC,CASSQESVAGALTGANVLTF
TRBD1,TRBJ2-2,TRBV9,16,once,TGTGCCAGCAGCGAGCCCCGGGACAGGGCGCCCGGGGAGCTGTTTTTT,CASSEPRDRAPGELFF
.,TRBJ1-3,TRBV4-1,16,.,TGCGCCAGCAGCCCCTCCGACAGGCGCTCTGGAAACACCATATATTTT,CASSPSDRRSGNTIYF
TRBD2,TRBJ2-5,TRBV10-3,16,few,TGTGCCATCAGTACAGGACTAGCGGGGGGGAAAGAGACCCAGTACTTC,CAISTGLAGGKETQYF
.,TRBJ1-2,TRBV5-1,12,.,TGCGCCAGCAGTGGTCAGAACTATGGCTACACCTTC,CASSGQNYGYTF
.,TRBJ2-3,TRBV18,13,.,TGTGCCAGCTCACCAACGGGCACAGATACGCAGTATTTT,CASSPTGTDTQYF
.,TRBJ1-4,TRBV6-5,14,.,TGTGCCAGCAGTTACTTAGCCGGGGGGGAAAAACTGTTTTTT,CASSYLAGGEKLFF
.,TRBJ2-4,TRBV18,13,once,TGTGCCAGCTCACCAGAGCGGGAAAACATTCAGTACTTC,CASSPERENIQYF
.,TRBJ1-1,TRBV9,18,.,TGTGCCAGCAGCGTAGGCATGGGGGGTTATACAGGGAACACTGAAGCTTTCTTT,CASSVGMGGYTGNTEAFF
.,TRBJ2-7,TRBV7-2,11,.,TGTGCCAGCAGCCGACTCTACGAGCAGTACTTC,CASSRLYEQYF
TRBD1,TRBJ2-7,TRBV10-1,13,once,TGCGCCAGCAGCGGACAGGACTCCTACGAGCAGTACTTC,CASSGQDSYEQYF
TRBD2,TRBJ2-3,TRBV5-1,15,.,TGCGCCAGCAGCTCCGGACTAGCGAGCACAGATACGCAGTATTTT,CASSSGLASTDTQYF
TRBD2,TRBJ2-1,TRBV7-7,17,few,TGTGCCAGCAGCCCCAGTCCTAGCGGGAGCTCCTACAATGAGCAGTTCTTC,CASSPSPSGSSYNEQFF
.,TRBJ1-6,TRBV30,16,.,TGTGCCTGCCCCCTAGGGGGGGGATCCTATAATTCACCCCTCCACTTT,CACPLGGGSYNSPLHF
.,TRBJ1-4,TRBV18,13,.,TGTGCCAGCTCACCAGGAACAGATGAAAAACTGTTTTTT,CASSPGTDEKLFF
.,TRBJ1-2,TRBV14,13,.,TGTGCCAGCAGTTCCAGGGTGCGCTATGGCTACACCTTC,CASSSRVRYGYTF
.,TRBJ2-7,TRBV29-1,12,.,TGCAGCGCCATGACAGACTCCTACGAGCAGTACTTC,CSAMTDSYEQYF
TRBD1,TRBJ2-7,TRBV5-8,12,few,TGTGCCAGCAGAAAGACAGGGTACGAGCAGTACTTC,CASRKTGYEQYF
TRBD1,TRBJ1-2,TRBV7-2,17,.,TGTGCCAGCAGCTTAGGGGACAGGCGACTTACTAACTATGGCTACACCTTC,CASSLGDRRLTNYGYTF
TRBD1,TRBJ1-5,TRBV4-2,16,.,TGTGCCAGCAGCCCCAGCACGGGCAGGGGGTACCAGCCCCAGCATTTT,CASSPSTGRGYQPQHF
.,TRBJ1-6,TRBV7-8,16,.,TGTGCCAGCAGCTTATTCACCGGTTCATATAATTCACCCCTCCACTTT,CASSLFTGSYNSPLHF
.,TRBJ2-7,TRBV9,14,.,TGTGCCAGCAGCGCCAGACTATTCTCGGAGGAGCAGTACTTC,CASSARLFSEEQYF
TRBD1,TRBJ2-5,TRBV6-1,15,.,TGTGCCAGCAGTGAAATTACAGGGGTTCAAGAGACCCAGTACTTC,CASSEITGVQETQYF
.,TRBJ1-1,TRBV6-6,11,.,TGTGCCAGCAGCCCCTCCACTGAAGCTTTCTTT,CASSPSTEAFF
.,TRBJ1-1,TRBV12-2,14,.,TGTGCAAGTCGCTTGGAGGGTTGGGACACTGAAGCTTTCTTT,CASRLEGWDTEAFF
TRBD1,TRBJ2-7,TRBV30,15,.,TGTGCCTGGAATCGACCGGGACAGGGGGCGTCCGAGCAGTACTTC,CAWNRPGQGASEQYF
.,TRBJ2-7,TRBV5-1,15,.,TGCGCCAGCAGCTTGGGGGCAGGGATAACCTACGAGCAGTACTTC,CASSLGAGITYEQYF
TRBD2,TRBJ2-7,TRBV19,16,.,TGTGCCAGTAGTTCGCTAGCGGGGGGCCCGGGGGCCGAGCAGTACTTC,CASSSLAGGPGAEQYF
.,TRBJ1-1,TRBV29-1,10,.,TGCAGCGTTGCGGGGGATGAAGCTTTCTTT,CSVAGDEAFF
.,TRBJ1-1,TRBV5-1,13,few,TGCGCCACCTCAGTGGACAGCAACACTGAAGCTTTCTTT,CATSVDSNTEAFF
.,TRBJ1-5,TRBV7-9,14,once,TGTGCCAGCAGCTTGAGGGAAGGCGACCAGCCCCAGCATTTT,CASSLREGDQPQHF
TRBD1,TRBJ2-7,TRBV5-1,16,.,TGCGCCAGCAGCTTGGATTTACGGACAGGGGAATACGAGCAGTACTTC,CASSLDLRTGEYEQYF
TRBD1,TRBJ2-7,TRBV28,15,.,TGTGCCAGCAGCGAGGACAGGCCGACCTCCTACGAGCAGTACTTC,CASSEDRPTSYEQYF
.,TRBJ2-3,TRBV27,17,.,TGTGCCAGCAGCCCGGGCAGAGGGAAGTACAATACAGATACGCAGTATTTT,CASSPGRGKYNTDTQYF
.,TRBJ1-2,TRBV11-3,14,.,TGTGCCAGCAGCTTAGATAATGGGGGCGGCGAGGACACCTTC,CASSLDNGGGEDTF
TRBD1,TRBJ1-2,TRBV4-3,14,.,TGCGCCAGCAGCCAAGGGGGGACAGGGACTGGCTACACCTTC,CASSQGGTGTGYTF
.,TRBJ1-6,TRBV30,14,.,TGTGCCTGGAGTGAGGAGTTCTATAATTCACCCCTCCACTTT,CAWSEEFYNSPLHF